Detailed here is one T cell receptor beta chain. What it binds is not known. There were likely unrecorded immune exposures, though donors were nominally healthy when sampled. The sample originates from a study of cytomegalovirus exposure and HLA in healthy donors. The study, taken as a whole, reports: Reportedly, fewer N-insertions than the roughly 600-donor mean appeared in an Asian-associated ancestry cluster in a later analysis. Per published accounts, TCR beta sequences correctly predicted the HLA-A and HLA-B alleles of most subjects. Exclusion applied to some V segments, including TRBV6-2 and TRBV6-3, as they were indistinguishable.

With 4 bases clipped from V and 2 bases from J, the junction kept 6 bases outside the gene matches. Germline V gene sequence: CDR1 SGHDN, CDR2 FVKESK. The CDR3 is 16 amino acids. Use of 60 Vbeta and 13 Jbeta primers characterized the PCR. The method was immunoSEQ multiplex PCR; TCRdb's version includes in-frame clones alone and lacks a portion of them. This table holds approximately 160,000 clones, 77% found once. The sequence derives from a woman aged 25 to 39 in good health and CMV-seropositive. The sequenced material came from PBMCs. The rearrangement links TRBV14 to TRBJ2-3; TRBD1 aligns across 10 bases. DNA of the CDR3: TGTGCCAGCAGCCCGACAGGGGGCTTTCACACAGATACGCAGTATTTT. Its protein is CASSPTGGFHTDTQYF.